This T cell receptor (beta chain) was observed in a study of cytomegalovirus exposure and HLA in healthy donors. Across the study: The 95 to 150 validation repertoires were produced on the same platform as the roughly 720 repertoires of the first cohort. This was reported in a later analysis.

Germline-derived CDR1 and CDR2 are LGHNT and FRNRAP. With 7 bases removed from V and 8 bases from J, the gap between germline ends came to 17 bases. The CDR3 is made up of 13 amino acids. Libraries were prepared by immunoSEQ multiplex PCR; TCRdb keeps only in-frame clonotypes and omits some of them. The sample has 90,000 to 150,000 clones, approximately 81% seen once; the top ten hold under 2.5%. The sequence came from a woman aged 25-40 years in good health and CMV-seronegative. Material for sequencing was PBMCs. The J gene is TRBJ1-2, the V gene TRBV12-5, with D unclear. The CDR3 region is CASASPVTLGYTF. The DNA for the CDR3 is TGTGCTAGTGCCAGTCCCGTAACGTTGGGCTACACCTTC.